One sample yielded the 25 T cell receptor beta chains listed below, sequenced in a study of post-analysis software for immune sequencing data. Prepared libraries of TCR beta cDNA carried unique molecular identifiers. MiXCR, run by TCRdb on the PCR reads, gives a single entry per CDR3 protein. This sample has roughly 620,000 distinct CDR3 sequences, with 44% found just once. These receptors lack a known antigen. Regarding the study as a whole: Controls had lower frequencies than patients of 4 or 5 TRBV segments, which included TRBV5-6, TRBV5-1 and TRBV20-1.

Material: blood. The receptors here all came from a girl aged 5 to 17 with multiple sclerosis.

This clonotype was picked up a small number of times. The chain recombines TRBV12-3 or TRBV12-4 with TRBJ2-1; TRBD1 agrees at 9 bases. The CDR3 has 15 amino acids. J gave up 2 bases and V 4 bases, and 3 bases lay outside the gene matches. The CDR3 region is CASSSTGGAYNEQFF. Here the CDR3 DNA reads TGTGCCAGCAGTTCCACAGGGGGCGCCTACAATGAGCAGTTCTTC.

The V and J genes are TRBV10-3 and TRBJ1-2, with 12 nucleotides matching TRBD1. The CDR3 runs to 14 residues. Losses at the gene ends were 9 bases for V and 4 bases for J; bases not matched to a gene: 6. Germline values: CDR1 ENHRY, CDR2 SYGVKD. CDR3 nucleotides: TGTGCCATGGGGACAGGGGGCGGCTCCTATGGCTACACCTTC. This translates into CAMGTGGGSYGYTF.

J is TRBJ2-7 and V is TRBV4-1; the match to TRBD2 covers 8 bases. Germline loops: CDR1 MGHRA, CDR2 YSYEKL. The CDR3 is 17 residues long. Trimming cost V 0 bases and J 7 bases; bases outside gene matches: 14. CDR3 sequence reads: CASSQDGSGRIYNEQYF. In nucleotides, the CDR3 is TGCGCCAGCAGCCAAGATGGGAGCGGGAGAATTTACAATGAGCAGTACTTC.

The chain uses TRBV20-1 and TRBJ2-7; D uncertain. The J call may be incorrect, as the DNA end agrees better with TRBJ2-5. Germline values: CDR1 DFQATT, CDR2 SNEGSKA (reference sequence). This CDR3 is built from 13 residues. CDR3 protein: CSARDGVLKTQYF. The CDR3 nucleotides are TGCAGTGCTAGAGATGGCGTTCTGAAGACCCAGTACTTC.

The gene calls are TRBV11-2 and TRBJ1-1; D gene uncertain. V was clipped by 5 bases and J by 4 bases, with 23 bases between them. The germline V gene encodes CDR1 SGHAT and CDR2 FQNNGV. The CDR3 is 17 amino acids. The CDR3 bases are TGTGCCAGCAGCCTACCCCCCGGCGAGGGATTGGGCACTGAAGCTTTCTTT. Its translation is CASSLPPGEGLGTEAFF. Full variable domain (rest looked up from reference TRBV11-2 and TRBJ1-1): EAGVAQSPRYKIIEKRQSVAFWCNPISGHATLYWYQQILGQGPKLLIQFQNNGVVDDSQLPKDRFSAERLKGVDSTLKIQPAKLEDSAVYLCASSLPPGEGLGTEAFFGQGTRLTVV.

The genes are TRBV13 and TRBJ2-5; tentative D call: TRBD1 (6 bases). The tail of the sequence fits TRBJ2-7 better, so the J call may be wrong. Germline V CDR1 and CDR2: PRHDT, FYEKMQ (reference sequence). This CDR3 is 13 amino acids long. DNA for the CDR3: TGTGCCAGCAGCTTAGAACAGGGCTACGAGCAGTACGTC. Amino acid sequence: CASSLEQGYEQYV.

This chain links TRBV12-3 or TRBV12-4 with TRBJ1-2; maybe TRBD1 (6 bases). Trimming pared 6 bases from V and 0 bases from J, leaving 14 bases between. The length of the CDR3 is 15 residues. CDR3 coding DNA: TGTGCCAGCAGCGACACGGGGGCTTCTAACTATGGCTACACCTTC. Translated: CASSDTGASNYGYTF.

The rearrangement uses TRBV13 and TRBJ2-5, with a tentative D call TRBD2 (5 bases). The CDR3 sequence is 14 residues long. CDR1 is PRHDT and CDR2 is FYEKMQ in the germline V gene (reference sequence). Deletions cut 5 bases from V and 4 bases from J, with 14 bases between. This CDR3 is CASSDAGRVETQYF. CDR3 sequence (DNA): TGTGCCAGCAGCGATGCGGGTCGGGTAGAGACCCAGTACTTC.

V and J are TRBV5-1 and TRBJ1-2; D is perhaps TRBD1 (6 bases). V was shortened by 0 bases and J by 8 bases, with 14 bases between the two germline ends. The germline V gene encodes CDR1 SGHRS and CDR2 YFSETQ. The CDR3 contains 14 residues. The CDR3 DNA reads as TGCGCCAGCAGCTTGGAAGGGACAATTGTGGGCTACACCTTC. Translation: CASSLEGTIVGYTF.

This rearrangement joins TRBV5-1 to TRBJ2-5; 7 nucleotides align to TRBD2. The last part of the DNA fits TRBJ2-7 better; the J call may be wrong. The CDR3 is 13 residues long. Germline-derived CDR1 and CDR2 are SGHRS and YFSETQ. This CDR3 is CASSIAGAYEQYF. CDR3 in DNA: TGCGCCAGCAGTATCGCGGGGGCCTACGAGCAGTACTTC.

The rearrangement uses TRBV12-3 or TRBV12-4 and TRBJ2-7; D is possibly TRBD2 (5 bases). This CDR3 has 14 residues. V was trimmed by 6 bases and J by 0 bases, leaving 12 bases between them. The CDR3 spells CASRRMGSSYEQYF. The CDR3 DNA is TGTGCCAGCAGAAGGATGGGGAGCTCCTACGAGCAGTACTTC.

This clonotype was seen more than once but under ten times. The chain has TRBV19 and TRBJ2-7, with 13 bases identical to TRBD2. J lost 1 base, V lost 5 bases, and 2 bases had no gene match. The V gene's germline CDR1 is LNHDA and CDR2 SQIVND (reference sequence). The CDR3 consists of 15 residues. The CDR3 region has the DNA TGTGCCAGTAGTGCGACTAGCGGGGGGTCCTACGAGCAGTACTTC. This encodes CASSATSGGSYEQYF. Using reference TRBV19 and TRBJ2-7 for the parts outside the CDR3, the full variable domain is DGGITQSPKYLFRKEGQNVTLSCEQNLNHDAMYWYRQDPGQGLRLIYYSQIVNDFQKGDIAEGYSVSREKKESFPLTVTSAQKNPTAFYLCASSATSGGSYEQYFGPGTRLTVT.

The chain is built from TRBV20-1 and TRBJ2-4; 9 bases map to TRBD2. This CDR3 region has 18 residues. The germline gives CDR1 DFQATT, CDR2 SNEGSKA (reference sequence). The V and J ends lost 3 bases and 0 bases, in that order; junction bases with no gene match: 12. The CDR3 DNA sequence: TGCAGTGCTAGGGGTGCTAGCGGGGCCTATATAGCCAAAAACATTCAGTACTTC. Protein sequence: CSARGASGAYIAKNIQYF.

This clonotype was observed a few times. This chain joins TRBV7-9 and TRBJ1-2; D is perhaps TRBD1 (6 bases). Germline V gene lookup returns CDR1 SEHNR and CDR2 FQNEAQ (reference sequence). The germline V and J ends were trimmed by 2 bases and 8 bases, with 18 bases remaining between them. The CDR3 is 15 residues long. In DNA form, the CDR3 reads TGTGCCAGCAGCTTAACGGACAGCCTAGAATGGGGCTACACCTTC. It encodes CASSLTDSLEWGYTF. Variable domain in full (rest from reference TRBV7-9 and TRBJ1-2): DTGVSQNPRHKITKRGQNVTFRCDPISEHNRLYWYRQTLGQGPEFLTYFQNEAQLEKSRLLSDRFSAERPKGSFSTLEIQRTEQGDSAMYLCASSLTDSLEWGYTFGSGTRLTVV.

The chain carries TRBV12-3 or TRBV12-4 and TRBJ1-2; D uncertain. Trimming removed 8 bases at V and 1 base at J, with 11 bases between. The CDR3 totals 13 residues. CDR3 sequence: CASGRDLNYGYTF. Written as DNA, the CDR3 is TGTGCCAGCGGACGTGATCTTAACTATGGCTACACCTTC.

This chain uses TRBV20-1 with TRBJ2-1; possibly TRBD1 for D (6 bases). V shed 0 bases and J shed 15 bases, with 18 bases lying between them. Per the germline V gene, CDR1 is DFQATT and CDR2 is SNEGSKA (reference sequence). The length of the CDR3 is 13 residues. The CDR3 DNA reads as TGCAGTGCTAGAGACCCGAATACTGGGGGCAGGTTCTTC. Translation: CSARDPNTGGRFF.

The chain combines TRBV10-2 with TRBJ2-7, with unresolved D. Trimming left V 6 bases short and J 7 bases short, with 25 bases between. The CDR3 is 16 amino acids. Germline CDR1 WSHSY, CDR2 SAAADI. DNA of the CDR3: TGCGCCAGCAGCTACCAGAGCCTAGTTCTTAGGCCTGAGCAGTACTTC. This codes for CASSYQSLVLRPEQYF.

The V call is TRBV20-1, the J call TRBJ2-3; D remains unclear. This CDR3 comprises 11 residues. V was trimmed by 5 bases and J by 4 bases, leaving 7 bases between them. Germline V gene sequence: CDR1 DFQATT, CDR2 SNEGSKA (reference sequence). The CDR3 sequence: CSAGNPDTQYF. CDR3 coding DNA: TGCAGTGCTGGTAATCCAGATACGCAGTATTTT.

This clonotype was observed at least ten times. The CDR3, as DNA: TGTGCCAGCAGTTTATTAAACACTGAAGCTTTCTTT. Residues: CASSLLNTEAFF. The rearrangement links TRBV7-2 to TRBJ1-1; D remains unclear. The V gene lost 6 bases and the J gene lost 2 bases, with 7 bases spanning the gap. This CDR3 contains 12 residues. From germline, CDR1 is SGHTA and CDR2 FQGNSA. Variable domain in full (rest from reference TRBV7-2 and TRBJ1-1): GAGVSQSPSNKVTEKGKDVELRCDPISGHTALYWYRQSLGQGLEFLIYFQGNSAPDKSGLPSDRFSAERTGGSVSTLTIQRTQQEDSAVYLCASSLLNTEAFFGQGTRLTVV.

This clonotype was seen only a few times. The chain employs TRBV7-9 and TRBJ2-7, with a weak D call TRBD1 (7 bases). The CDR3 has 14 residues. Looked up from germline, CDR1 is SEHNR and CDR2 is FQNEAQ (reference sequence). Trimming cost V 6 bases and J 2 bases, with 14 bases left between them. The CDR3 DNA reads TGTGCCAGCAGTCGCGGGACAGCGGCCTACGAGCAGTACTTC. The encoded protein is CASSRGTAAYEQYF.

V gene TRBV12-3 or TRBV12-4 combines with J gene TRBJ2-1; 10 bases are a match to TRBD2. The CDR3 totals 15 residues. V lost 6 bases, J lost 10 bases, and 12 bases stayed unmatched. DNA of the CDR3: TGTGCCAGCAGCGGTGAAGCGGGAGGGCCTTCCGAGCAGTTCTTC. Translated, it gives CASSGEAGGPSEQFF.

A few counts support this clonotype. The chain employs TRBV5-1 and TRBJ2-6, with 9 bases that match TRBD1. Germline V lookup: CDR1 SGHRS, CDR2 YFSETQ. V was clipped by 0 bases and J by 4 bases; unmatched bases: 5. CDR3 length: 17 residues. The CDR3 bases are TGCGCCAGCAGCTTGGAACAGGGGGCGTACGGGGCCAACGTCCTGACTTTC. It yields the protein CASSLEQGAYGANVLTF.

This chain connects TRBV7-2 to TRBJ2-3, with TRBD2 matching 11 bases. Germline V gene data show CDR1 as SGHTA and CDR2 as FQGNSA. Unmatched junction bases numbered 15, after V lost 5 bases and J lost 5 bases. This CDR3 contains 18 residues. The CDR3 DNA follows: TGTGCCAGCAGCCCTAGCAGGCCTAGCGGGGGGCCGGTAGATACGCAGTATTTT. Its translation: CASSPSRPSGGPVDTQYF.

The CDR3 region is CSARVGPNQPQHF. As DNA, the CDR3 is TGCAGTGCTAGGGTGGGGCCCAATCAGCCCCAGCATTTT. The genes are TRBV20-1 and TRBJ1-5; tentatively, D is TRBD1 (5 bases). The CDR3 covers 13 residues. Trimming shortened V by 3 bases and J by 3 bases, and 9 bases separated the two germline ends. CDR1 is DFQATT and CDR2 is SNEGSKA in the germline V gene (reference sequence).

The chain joins TRBV10-3 to TRBJ1-5; D not certain. CDR1 and CDR2 (germline): ENHRY, SYGVKD. The CDR3 length is 14 residues. The V gene lost 6 bases and the J gene lost 0 bases, with 9 bases spanning the gap. The CDR3 region has the DNA TGTGCCATCAGCATAGACGATAGCAATCAGCCCCAGCATTTT. Amino acid sequence: CAISIDDSNQPQHF.